The sequence of this TCR beta chain was determined in a study of T cells in Graves' hyperthyroidism and ophthalmopathy. Study information: The authors collected peripheral blood at initial diagnosis, before any treatment.

The CDR3 totals 15 residues. Trimming shortened V by 0 bases and J by 2 bases, and 9 bases separated the two germline ends. Looked up from germline, CDR1 is SGDLS and CDR2 is YYNGEE. Template material for amplifying TCR beta CDR3 regions consisted of RNA transcripts. HTBI primers were the set used in a first-round RT-PCR of the TCR CDR3. From the multiplex PCR reads, TCRdb called clonotypes with MiXCR, one entry per CDR3 protein. The sample records more than 350,000 distinct CDR3 sequences, roughly 15% being singletons. Exclusion followed for patients with uncontrolled infection, other autoimmune disease, pregnancy or lactation. Around 9.8 ml fresh peripheral blood yielded the PBMCs.

The chain couples TRBV9 to TRBJ2-1, with D possibly being TRBD2 (6 bases). This TCR was sampled from an older woman with Graves' ophthalmopathy. Sample: blood. CDR3 protein: CASSVDAGPYNEQFF. The CDR3 DNA reads as TGTGCCAGCAGCGTAGATGCGGGACCCTACAATGAGCAGTTCTTC.